This T cell receptor (beta chain) was found in a study of blood T cells in healthy people across ages. Findings and caveats of the study: A strong correlation between TCR beta diversity and naive T cell percentage was seen.

This CDR3 spans 15 amino acids. Germline V gene data show CDR1 as DFQATT and CDR2 as SNEGSKA (reference sequence). The junction had 15 bases not matched to a gene; V was cut back by 4 bases and J by 9 bases. A second PCR of 7 to 11 cycles used a sample-barcoded 5' primer and a J-beta primer mix. From the 5' RACE reads, TCRdb called clonotypes with MiXCR, one entry per CDR3 protein. The sample shows fewer than 1 million distinct CDR3 sequences, about 42% of them seen only once. Details on this clonotype: Its specificity is unknown.

V usage is TRBV20-1 and J usage is TRBJ1-2, with TRBD1 matching 9 bases. The sequence came from a man aged 60 to 75 in good health. The sample taken for sequencing was blood. CDR3 region: CSAKTYRGPNSRYTF. The CDR3 bases are TGCAGTGCTAAGACCTACAGGGGGCCTAACAGCCGCTACACCTTC.